One sample yielded the 32 T cell receptor beta chains listed below, sequenced in a study of blood T cells in healthy people across ages. With a J-beta primer mix and a sample-barcoded 5' primer, a second PCR ran about 7 to 11 cycles. TCRdb reprocessed the 5' RACE reads via MiXCR and lists one record per CDR3 protein. The sample has approximately 780,000 distinct CDR3 sequences, under 30% seen once. The same sample was also studied in work on T cells of mothers and their children.

Sequences were obtained from blood. The origin of the receptors is a boy under 18 in good health.

The chain uses TRBV5-1 and TRBJ1-4, with D possibly matching TRBD1 (5 bases). Germline assignment: CDR1 SGHRS and CDR2 YFSETQ. With 6 bases removed from V and 10 bases from J, the gap between germline ends came to 16 bases. The CDR3 length is 13 residues. The CDR3 is CASTEEGLGKLFF. The CDR3 DNA reads TGCGCCAGCACCGAGGAGGGGCTTGGAAAACTGTTTTTT.

This chain uses TRBV10-1 with TRBJ2-3, with TRBD2 as a possible D gene (6 bases). The CDR3 extends over 13 amino acids. CDR1 is WNHNN, CDR2 SYGVQD, per germline (reference sequence). Between the trimmed V and J ends, which lost 7 bases and 4 bases, there was a span of 12 bases. CDR3 DNA sequence: TGCGCCAGCAATGAAGCGGGTCCAGATACGCAGTATTTT. Encoded protein: CASNEAGPDTQYF.

This clonotype was seen a handful of times. The chain recombines TRBV12-3 or TRBV12-4 with TRBJ1-1, with 8 bases identical to TRBD1. The CDR3 sequence is 16 residues long. V was clipped by 5 bases and J by 5 bases; unmatched bases: 13. In nucleotides, the CDR3 is TGTGCCAGCAGTCCCTTGCGGGCAGGGGGCCTTACTGAAGCTTTCTTT. Translation: CASSPLRAGGLTEAFF.

The chain has TRBV5-5 and TRBJ2-3; 8 nucleotides line up with TRBD2. The germline V gene encodes CDR1 SGHKS and CDR2 YYEKEE (reference sequence). The CDR3 totals 15 residues. V lost 4 bases to trimming and J lost 0 bases; unmatched junction nucleotides: 4. CDR3 region: CASSRASGSTDTQYF. In DNA, the CDR3 is TGTGCCAGCAGCAGGGCTAGCGGGAGCACAGATACGCAGTATTTT.

The chain joins TRBV2 to TRBJ1-4, with TRBD1 as a possible D gene (5 bases). The V gene's germline CDR1 is SNHLY and CDR2 FYNNEI. The CDR3 loop spans 14 amino acids. Trimming took off 7 bases at V and 8 bases at J, with 17 bases between the two ends. CDR3 nucleotide sequence: TGTGCCAGCAACCCTGACTTGGGACGGGAAAAACTGTTTTTT. Translation: CASNPDLGREKLFF.

This clonotype was seen a few times. Sequence at one end of the junction differs from germline and may be a read error. The gene calls are TRBV9 and TRBJ2-5; perhaps TRBD2 as D (6 bases). The CDR3 runs to 16 residues. The germline V gene has CDR1 SGDLS and CDR2 YYNGEE. The CDR3 coding sequence is TGTACCAGCAGCGGACTTGCCCGGGGGTCTCAAGAGACCCAGTACTTC. Translating gives CTSSGLARGSQETQYF.

V and J are TRBV6-5 and TRBJ1-1; TRBD1 matches 11 bases. The CDR3 totals 14 residues. Unmatched junction bases numbered 4, after V lost 0 bases and J lost 10 bases. The germline gives CDR1 MNHEY, CDR2 SVGAGI. This chain's CDR3 is CASSYSGTGGTAFF. CDR3 in DNA: TGTGCCAGCAGTTACTCAGGGACAGGGGGGACAGCTTTCTTT.

The rearrangement uses TRBV7-9 and TRBJ2-7; a possible D gene is TRBD1 (6 bases). Germline V CDR1 and CDR2: SEHNR, FQNEAQ (reference sequence). Deletions cut 5 bases from V and 0 bases from J, with 17 bases between. The CDR3 runs to 16 residues. CDR3 protein: CASSTRQDNYSYEQYF. The CDR3 bases are TGTGCCAGCAGCACCCGACAGGATAATTACTCCTACGAGCAGTACTTC.

The chain links TRBV5-1 to TRBJ2-5; D call uncertain. The DNA end is a closer match to TRBJ2-7, so the J assignment may be wrong. This CDR3 comprises 12 residues. Germline V gene lookup returns CDR1 SGHRS and CDR2 YFSETQ. Here the CDR3 reads CASSASTYEQYF. CDR3 coding DNA: TGCGCCAGCAGCGCCTCCACCTACGAGCAGTACTTC.

The chain has TRBV7-2 and TRBJ2-7; 8 bases map to TRBD2. Per germline, CDR1 SGHTA and CDR2 FQGNSA. The CDR3 is made up of 13 amino acids. V dropped 6 bases and J dropped 3; count of bases not matched to a gene: 4. The CDR3 DNA follows: TGTGCCAGCAGACTAGCGGTGGTCTACGAGCAGTACTTC. It yields the protein CASRLAVVYEQYF. Full variable domain (remainder filled in from reference TRBV7-2 and TRBJ2-7): GAGVSQSPSNKVTEKGKDVELRCDPISGHTALYWYRQSLGQGLEFLIYFQGNSAPDKSGLPSDRFSAERTGGSVSTLTIQRTQQEDSAVYLCASRLAVVYEQYFGPGTRLTVT.

This clonotype turned up a few times. This rearrangement joins TRBV12-3 or TRBV12-4 to TRBJ1-2; a weak D match, TRBD1 (5 bases). The V gene lost 8 bases and the J gene lost 6 bases, with 16 bases spanning the gap. This CDR3 is built from 13 residues. The CDR3 DNA is TGTGCCAGCCGCCTACATCAGGGTGATGGCTACACCTTC. Protein product: CASRLHQGDGYTF.

This clonotype appeared many times. The chain combines TRBV4-1 with TRBJ2-3; TRBD2 matches at 8 bases. There are 18 residues in the CDR3. Losses at the gene ends were 0 bases for V and 4 bases for J; bases not matched to a gene: 12. Germline CDR1 MGHRA, CDR2 YSYEKL. CDR3 loop: CASSQESRGGAPADTQYF. As DNA, the CDR3 is TGCGCCAGCAGCCAAGAAAGTCGGGGGGGGGCCCCCGCAGATACGCAGTATTTT.

Only a few counts were recorded for this clonotype. The gene calls are TRBV20-1 and TRBJ1-2, with a weak D call TRBD1 (6 bases). The V gene lost 6 bases and the J gene lost 0 bases, with 17 bases spanning the gap. The CDR3 runs to 15 residues. In germline, CDR1 is DFQATT, CDR2 SNEGSKA (reference sequence). The CDR3, as DNA: TGCAGTGCCCTTGCCGGGGGCAGAACTAACTATGGCTACACCTTC. It yields the protein CSALAGGRTNYGYTF.

The rearrangement uses TRBV10-1 and TRBJ2-1; 7 nucleotides match TRBD1. Gene TRBJ2-5 matches the end of the DNA better, so the J call may be wrong. The CDR3 is made up of 15 amino acids. Germline V gene lookup returns CDR1 WNHNN and CDR2 SYGVQD (reference sequence). The CDR3 nucleotides read TGCGCCAGCAGTGATACAGGGGACACCCAAGAGACCCAGTACTTC. The encoded protein is CASSDTGDTQETQYF.

This clonotype was seen a handful of times. This chain uses TRBV29-1 with TRBJ2-7; 10 bases line up with TRBD2. The V gene's germline CDR1 is SQVTM and CDR2 ANQGSEA. This CDR3 comprises 13 residues. V lost 6 bases and J lost 3; bases outside the gene matches: 5. The CDR3 region is CSVASSGGYEQYF. The CDR3 region has the DNA TGCAGCGTCGCCTCTAGCGGGGGCTACGAGCAGTACTTC.

The J gene is TRBJ2-3, the V gene TRBV6-5; D may be TRBD2 (6 bases). Germline CDR1 reads MNHEY; CDR2 reads SVGAGI. This CDR3 has 15 residues. V was cut by 4 bases and J by 2 bases, with 13 bases left in between. The CDR3 protein is CASSSTGLNTDTQYF. The CDR3 DNA follows: TGTGCCAGCAGTTCCACCGGACTAAACACAGATACGCAGTATTTT.

The V and J genes are TRBV12-3 or TRBV12-4 and TRBJ1-1, with D uncertain. The CDR3 extends over 16 amino acids. Trimming removed 1 base from V and 10 bases from J, with 22 bases in between. The chain's CDR3 is CASSLGAEFWEIGAFF. The CDR3 DNA sequence: TGTGCCAGCAGTTTAGGCGCTGAGTTTTGGGAGATAGGAGCTTTCTTT.

This chain connects TRBV28 to TRBJ2-5; unclear D gene. The CDR3 has 15 residues. V lost 7 bases to trimming and J lost 2 bases, with 17 bases between them. Germline V lookup: CDR1 MDHEN, CDR2 SYDVKM. The CDR3 reads CASTHAGRSQETQYF. In nucleotides, the CDR3 is TGTGCCAGCACCCATGCCGGACGATCTCAAGAGACCCAGTACTTC.

There are a few counts of this clonotype. V gene TRBV2 combines with J gene TRBJ2-5, with D perhaps TRBD2 (5 bases). Germline CDR1 is SNHLY and CDR2 is FYNNEI. The CDR3 loop spans 13 amino acids. V was cut by 3 bases and J by 5 bases, with 10 bases left in between. This CDR3 reads CASSDQRKETQYF. CDR3 bases: TGTGCCAGCAGTGACCAGCGGAAGGAGACCCAGTACTTC.

The chain's CDR3 is CASSLEGKSPLHF. CDR3 DNA: TGTGCCAGCAGCTTAGAAGGGAAATCACCCCTCCACTTT. The chain carries TRBV7-9 and TRBJ1-6; D gene unclear. The CDR3 is 13 amino acids. V lost 1 base to trimming and J lost 10 bases, with 8 bases between them. The germline V gene encodes CDR1 SEHNR and CDR2 FQNEAQ (reference sequence).

The chain employs TRBV20-1 and TRBJ1-1; 7 positions agree with TRBD1. This CDR3 comprises 14 residues. Looked up from germline, CDR1 is DFQATT and CDR2 is SNEGSKA (reference sequence). Trimming cost V 1 base and J 4 bases; bases outside gene matches: 6. CDR3 sequence (DNA): TGCAGTGCTAGAGGACAGGGTCGGTTCACTGAAGCTTTCTTT. It yields the protein CSARGQGRFTEAFF.

This clonotype was seen more than once but under ten times. J is TRBJ2-4 and V is TRBV29-1, with D perhaps matching TRBD2 (7 bases). V was trimmed by 5 bases and J by 8 bases, leaving 13 bases between them. CDR3 size: 12 residues. Germline V gives CDR1 SQVTM, CDR2 ANQGSEA. The CDR3 bases are TGCAGCGTTCGGGGGGCTAGGGACATTCAGTACTTC. Protein product: CSVRGARDIQYF.

Comments on this clonotype: One end of the junction fails to match germline, which may point to a read error. The chain couples TRBV12-3 or TRBV12-4 to TRBJ2-5; D is undetermined. The CDR3 sequence is 11 residues long. The CDR3 spells CAGSLEETQYF. CDR3 in DNA: TGTGCCGGCAGTTTAGAGGAGACCCAGTACTTC.

This clonotype was detected a few times. The V and J genes are TRBV7-7 and TRBJ2-5; a weak D match, TRBD2 (6 bases). The germline V gene encodes CDR1 SSHAT and CDR2 FNYEAQ (reference sequence). This CDR3 spans 14 amino acids. The V end was cut by 5 bases, the J end by 4 bases, with 14 bases between. CDR3: CASSPTASAETQYF. The DNA for the CDR3 is TGTGCCAGCAGCCCGACCGCTAGCGCAGAGACCCAGTACTTC.

This rearrangement joins TRBV12-3 or TRBV12-4 to TRBJ2-3; possible D gene TRBD1, 6 bases. CDR3 length: 15 amino acids. V was cut by 4 bases and J by 0 bases, with 11 bases left in between. CDR3 residues: CASSWGTLSTDTQYF. CDR3 nucleotide sequence: TGTGCCAGCAGTTGGGGGACATTGAGCACAGATACGCAGTATTTT.

V is TRBV11-1 and J is TRBJ2-7; 15 bases are shared with TRBD2. Germline V gene sequence: CDR1 SGHAT, CDR2 FQDESV (reference sequence). This CDR3 contains 16 residues. V was pared by 2 bases and J by 5 bases, with 4 bases of the junction left unmatched. The CDR3 sequence is CASSLRRTSGRDEQYF. CDR3 DNA: TGTGCCAGCAGCTTACGTCGGACTAGCGGGAGGGACGAGCAGTACTTC. The whole variable domain, remainder taken from reference TRBV11-1 and TRBJ2-7, is EAEVAQSPRYKITEKSQAVAFWCDPISGHATLYWYRQILGQGPELLVQFQDESVVDDSQLPKDRFSAERLKGVDSTLKIQPAELGDSAMYLCASSLRRTSGRDEQYFGPGTRLTVT.

The chain uses TRBV20-1 and TRBJ2-5, with 9 bases matching TRBD2. CDR3 length: 14 amino acids. V gave up 5 bases and J gave up 5 bases; unmatched junction bases: 9. CDR1 and CDR2 from the germline V gene are DFQATT and SNEGSKA (reference sequence). As DNA, the CDR3 is TGCAGTGCTCACCCGGGACTAGCATCGGAGACCCAGTACTTC. Translated, it gives CSAHPGLASETQYF.

This clonotype is a singleton in its sample. This chain uses TRBV28 with TRBJ2-1, with 11 bases that match TRBD2. Germline CDR1 is MDHEN and CDR2 is SYDVKM. This CDR3 spans 16 amino acids. The junction had 12 bases not matched to a gene; V was cut back by 2 bases and J by 12 bases. The DNA for the CDR3 is TGTGCCAGCAGTTTAGGGCTAGCGGGGGGAGCCCGTTCGCAGTTCTTC. Its translation is CASSLGLAGGARSQFF.

This clonotype was observed a handful of times. The chain has TRBV11-2 and TRBJ2-7, with 9 bases lining up with TRBD1. The CDR3 has 14 amino acids. Germline CDR1 is SGHAT and CDR2 is FQNNGV. V dropped 3 bases and J dropped 5; count of bases not matched to a gene: 5. The CDR3 DNA sequence: TGTGCCAGCAGCTTCGGGACAGGGAACCACGAGCAGTACTTC. It encodes CASSFGTGNHEQYF.

The chain uses TRBV6-5 and TRBJ2-5, with 9 bases identical to TRBD1. V shed 3 bases and J 5 bases; nucleotides not matched to a gene: 10. Germline lookup yields CDR1 MNHEY and CDR2 SVGAGI. CDR3 length: 16 amino acids. The CDR3 is CASSYPGTGHRETQYF. Here the CDR3 DNA reads TGTGCCAGCAGTTATCCCGGGACAGGGCATCGGGAGACCCAGTACTTC.

The chain links TRBV20-1 to TRBJ2-3; either TRBD1 or TRBD2 may supply D (5 bases each). Trimming pared 5 bases from V and 2 bases from J, leaving 17 bases between. Germline V gene sequence: CDR1 DFQATT, CDR2 SNEGSKA (reference sequence). The CDR3 has 15 residues. The DNA of the CDR3 is TGCAGTGCTGCGAGGACCGGGACCTCCACAGATACGCAGTATTTT. It yields the protein CSAARTGTSTDTQYF.

V and J are TRBV5-1 and TRBJ1-5; D ambiguous. The CDR3 is 15 amino acids. The V end was cut by 1 base, the J end by 2 bases, with 10 bases between. Germline values: CDR1 SGHRS, CDR2 YFSETQ. The CDR3 sequence is CASSLRGEGNQPQHF. The CDR3, as DNA: TGCGCCAGCAGCTTGCGAGGTGAGGGCAATCAGCCCCAGCATTTT.